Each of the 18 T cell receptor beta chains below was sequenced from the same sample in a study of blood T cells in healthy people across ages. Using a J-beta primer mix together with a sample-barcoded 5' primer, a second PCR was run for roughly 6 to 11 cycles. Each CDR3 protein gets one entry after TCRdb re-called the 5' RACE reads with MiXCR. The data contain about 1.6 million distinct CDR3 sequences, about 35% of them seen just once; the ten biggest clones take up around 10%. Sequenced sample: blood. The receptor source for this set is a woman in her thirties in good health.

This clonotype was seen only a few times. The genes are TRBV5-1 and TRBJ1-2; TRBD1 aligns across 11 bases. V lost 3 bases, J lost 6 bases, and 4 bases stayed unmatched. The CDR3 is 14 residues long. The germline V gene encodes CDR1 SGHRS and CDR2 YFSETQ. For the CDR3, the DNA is TGCGCCAGCAGCTCCTCGGGACAGGGGGATGGCTACACCTTC. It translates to CASSSSGQGDGYTF.

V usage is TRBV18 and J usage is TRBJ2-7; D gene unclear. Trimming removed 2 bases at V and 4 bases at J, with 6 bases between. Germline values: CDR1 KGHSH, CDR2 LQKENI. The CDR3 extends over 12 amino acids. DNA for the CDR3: TGTGCCAGCTCACCAAGGGAATACGAGCAGTACTTC. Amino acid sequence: CASSPREYEQYF. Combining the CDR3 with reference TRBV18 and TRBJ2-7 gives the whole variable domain NAGVMQNPRHLVRRRGQEARLRCSPMKGHSHVYWYRQLPEEGLKFMVYLQKENIIDESGMPKERFSAEFPKEGPSILRIQQVVRGDSAAYFCASSPREYEQYFGPGTRLTVT.

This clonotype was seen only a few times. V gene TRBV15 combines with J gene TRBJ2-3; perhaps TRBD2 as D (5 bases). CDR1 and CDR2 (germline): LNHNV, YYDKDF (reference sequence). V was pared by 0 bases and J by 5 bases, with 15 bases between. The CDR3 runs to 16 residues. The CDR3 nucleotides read TGTGCCACCAGCAGAGATAGCTTACGGGGTCAAGATACGCAGTATTTT. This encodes CATSRDSLRGQDTQYF.

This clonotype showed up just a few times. CDR3 in amino acids: CASSSGTASTDTQYF. In DNA form, the CDR3 reads TGTGCCAGCAGTTCAGGGACCGCTAGCACAGATACGCAGTATTTT. This chain links TRBV27 with TRBJ2-3, with D possibly called TRBD1 or TRBD2 (5 bases each). Trimming took off 4 bases at V and 0 bases at J, with 11 bases between the two ends. CDR1 and CDR2 from the germline V gene are MNHEY and SMNVEV (reference sequence). This CDR3 has 15 amino acids.

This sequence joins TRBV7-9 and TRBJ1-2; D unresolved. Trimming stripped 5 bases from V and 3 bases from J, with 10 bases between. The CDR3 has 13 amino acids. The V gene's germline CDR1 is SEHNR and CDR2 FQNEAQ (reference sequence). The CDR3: CASSESLYYGYTF. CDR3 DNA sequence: TGTGCCAGCAGCGAAAGCCTTTACTATGGCTACACCTTC.

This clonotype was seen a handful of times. CDR3 amino acids: CASRILTESSYNEQFF. For the CDR3, the DNA is TGCGCCAGCAGGATACTCACAGAGAGCTCCTACAATGAGCAGTTCTTC. The chain couples TRBV5-1 to TRBJ2-1; D is unresolved. V lost 5 bases and J lost 0, with 15 bases in between. The CDR3 runs to 16 residues. From germline, CDR1 is SGHRS and CDR2 YFSETQ.

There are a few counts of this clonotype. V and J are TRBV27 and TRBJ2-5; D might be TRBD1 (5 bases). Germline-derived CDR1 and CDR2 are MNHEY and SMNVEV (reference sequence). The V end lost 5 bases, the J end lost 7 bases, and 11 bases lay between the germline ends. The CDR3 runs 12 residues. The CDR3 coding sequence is TGTGCCAGCAGTCCCGCGCAGGGGACCCAGTACTTC. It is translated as CASSPAQGTQYF.

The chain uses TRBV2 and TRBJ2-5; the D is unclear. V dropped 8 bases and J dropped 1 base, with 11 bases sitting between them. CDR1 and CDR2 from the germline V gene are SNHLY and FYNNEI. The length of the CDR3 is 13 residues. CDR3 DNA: TGTGCCAGCTGGCTCGACGGCCAAGAGACCCAGTACTTC. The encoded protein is CASWLDGQETQYF.

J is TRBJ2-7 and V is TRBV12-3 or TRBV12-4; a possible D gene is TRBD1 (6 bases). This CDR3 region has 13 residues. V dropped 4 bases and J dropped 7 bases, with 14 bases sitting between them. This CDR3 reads CASSSGTSPEQYF. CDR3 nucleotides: TGTGCCAGCAGTTCCGGGACAAGCCCGGAGCAGTACTTC.

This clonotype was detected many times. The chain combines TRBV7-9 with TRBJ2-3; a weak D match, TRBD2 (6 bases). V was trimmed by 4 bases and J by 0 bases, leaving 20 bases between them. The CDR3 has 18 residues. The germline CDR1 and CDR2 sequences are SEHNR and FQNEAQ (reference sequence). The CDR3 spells CASSSRIDPAGSTDTQYF. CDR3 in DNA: TGTGCCAGCAGCTCCCGGATTGACCCAGCGGGTAGCACAGATACGCAGTATTTT.

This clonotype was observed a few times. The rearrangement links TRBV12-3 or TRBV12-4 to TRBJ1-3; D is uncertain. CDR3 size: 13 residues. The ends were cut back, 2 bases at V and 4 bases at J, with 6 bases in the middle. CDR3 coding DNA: TGTGCCAGCAGTTTATTAGGGGGAAACACCATATATTTT. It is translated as CASSLLGGNTIYF.

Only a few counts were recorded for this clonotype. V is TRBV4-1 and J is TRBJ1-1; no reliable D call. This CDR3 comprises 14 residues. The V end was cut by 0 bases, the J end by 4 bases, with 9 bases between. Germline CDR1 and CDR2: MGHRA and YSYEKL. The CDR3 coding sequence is TGCGCCAGCAGCCAAGAATCCCCGGGCACTGAAGCTTTCTTT. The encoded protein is CASSQESPGTEAFF.

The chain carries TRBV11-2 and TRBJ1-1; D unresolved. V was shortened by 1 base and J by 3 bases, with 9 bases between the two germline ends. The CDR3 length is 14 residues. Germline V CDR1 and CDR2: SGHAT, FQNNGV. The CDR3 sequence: CASSLVKDYTEAFF. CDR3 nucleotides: TGTGCCAGCAGCTTAGTAAAGGATTACACTGAAGCTTTCTTT.

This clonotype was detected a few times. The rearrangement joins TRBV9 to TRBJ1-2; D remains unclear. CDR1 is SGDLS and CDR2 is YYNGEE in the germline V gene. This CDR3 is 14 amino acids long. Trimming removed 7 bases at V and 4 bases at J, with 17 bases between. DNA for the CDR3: TGTGCCAGCGCCAAAGAATCGGGGATCTATGGCTACACCTTC. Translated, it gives CASAKESGIYGYTF. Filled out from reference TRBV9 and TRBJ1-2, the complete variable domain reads DSGVTQTPKHLITATGQRVTLRCSPRSGDLSVYWYQQSLDQGLQFLIQYYNGEERAKGNILERFSAQQFPDLHSELNLSSLELGDSALYFCASAKESGIYGYTFGSGTRLTVV.

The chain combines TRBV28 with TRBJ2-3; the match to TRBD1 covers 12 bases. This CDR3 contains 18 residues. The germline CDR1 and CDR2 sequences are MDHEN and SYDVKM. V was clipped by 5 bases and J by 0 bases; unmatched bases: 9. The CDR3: CASSRTGTGGGSTDTQYF. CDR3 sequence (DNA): TGTGCCAGCAGTCGGACCGGGACAGGGGGCGGGAGCACAGATACGCAGTATTTT.

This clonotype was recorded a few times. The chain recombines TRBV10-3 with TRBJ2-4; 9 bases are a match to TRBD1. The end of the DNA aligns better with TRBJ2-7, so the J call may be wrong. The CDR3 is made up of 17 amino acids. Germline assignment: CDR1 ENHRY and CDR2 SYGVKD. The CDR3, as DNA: TGTGCCATCAGTGAACCGTCCGGGACAGGGTTAGCCTACGAGCAGTACTTC. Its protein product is CAISEPSGTGLAYEQYF.

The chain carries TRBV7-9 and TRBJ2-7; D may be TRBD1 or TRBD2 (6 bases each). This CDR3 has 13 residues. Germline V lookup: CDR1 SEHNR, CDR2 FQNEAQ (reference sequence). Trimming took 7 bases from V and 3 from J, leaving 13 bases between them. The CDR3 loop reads CASTDGGCYEQYF. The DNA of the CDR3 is TGTGCCAGCACCGACGGGGGCTGCTACGAGCAGTACTTC.

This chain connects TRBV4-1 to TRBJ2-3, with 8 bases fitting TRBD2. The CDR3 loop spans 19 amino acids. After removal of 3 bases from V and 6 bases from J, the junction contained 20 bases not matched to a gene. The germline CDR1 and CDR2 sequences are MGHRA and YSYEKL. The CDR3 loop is CASSQGIMAKGLGADTQYF. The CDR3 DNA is TGCGCCAGCAGCCAGGGCATCATGGCTAAGGGACTAGGCGCGGATACGCAGTATTTT.